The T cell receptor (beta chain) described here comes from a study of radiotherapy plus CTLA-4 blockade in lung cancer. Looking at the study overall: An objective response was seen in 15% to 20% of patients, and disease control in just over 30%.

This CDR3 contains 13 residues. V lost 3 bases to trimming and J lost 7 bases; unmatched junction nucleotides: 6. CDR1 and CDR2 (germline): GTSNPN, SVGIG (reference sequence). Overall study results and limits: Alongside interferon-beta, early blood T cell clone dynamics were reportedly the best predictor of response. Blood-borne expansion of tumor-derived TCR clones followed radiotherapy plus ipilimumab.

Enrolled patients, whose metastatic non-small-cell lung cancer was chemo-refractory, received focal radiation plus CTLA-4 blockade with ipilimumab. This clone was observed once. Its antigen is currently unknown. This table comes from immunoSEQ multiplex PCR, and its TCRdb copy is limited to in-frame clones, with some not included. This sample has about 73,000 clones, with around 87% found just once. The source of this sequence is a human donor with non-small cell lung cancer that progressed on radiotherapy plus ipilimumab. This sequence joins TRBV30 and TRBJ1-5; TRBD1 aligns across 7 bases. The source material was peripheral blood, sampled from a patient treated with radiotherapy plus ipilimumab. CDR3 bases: TGTGCCTGGAGCAGACAGGGCGGCCAGCCCCAGCATTTT. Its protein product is CAWSRQGGQPQHF.